This is a list of T cell receptor beta chains from one sample in a study of blood T cell repertoires in COVID-19. Only in-frame clones appear in the TCRdb table, and some are missing; sequencing was by immunoSEQ multiplex PCR. The sample has some 200,000 clones; 80% to 85% are singletons. Material: peripheral blood. The receptors stem from a woman aged 70-85 years with COVID-19, enrolled during active disease. Both conserved end residues are part of each CDR3. D genes are given only for firm matches. Size tells how often a clone was seen (once, few, many) or the class of an expanded clone, and some rows leave it out.

d_call j_call v_call clone_size cdr3_nt cdr3_aa
- TRBJ1-5 TRBV7-8 - TGTGCCAGCAGCTTAGGACACCCGAACCATCAGCCCCAGCATTTT CASSLGHPNHQPQHF
- TRBJ2-5 TRBV18 - TGTGCCAGCTCACCATCGGAGACCCAGTACTTC CASSPSETQYF
TRBD1 TRBJ2-7 TRBV18 - TGTGCCAGCTCACCGCAGGGGGCCCACGAGCAGTACTTC CASSPQGAHEQYF
- TRBJ1-6 TRBV7-2 - TGTGCCAGCAGCTTAGCGGAGGGGTCACCCCTCCACTTT CASSLAEGSPLHF
- TRBJ2-7 TRBV18 - TGTGCCAGCTCACCACCTGACAGCACCTACGAGCAGTACTTC CASSPPDSTYEQYF
TRBD1 TRBJ1-2 TRBV2 - TGTGCCAGCAGTGAAGTTGGGGCAGCCTCAGGGGGAAATCGCTTC CASSEVGAASGGNRF
TRBD1 TRBJ1-1 TRBV19 - TGTGCCAGTAGTATTTCGGACAGGGAAGCTTTCTTT CASSISDREAFF
TRBD1 TRBJ2-6 TRBV5-1 - TGCGCCAGTCAAAAGGACAGGTTACCGGGGGCCAACGTCCTGACTTTC CASQKDRLPGANVLTF
- TRBJ2-2 TRBV28 - TGTGCCAGCAGTTTAATCAGGGGACCCACCGGGGAGCTGTTTTTT CASSLIRGPTGELFF
- TRBJ2-2 TRBV9 - TGTGCCAGCACCTTAGACATAAACACCGGGGAGCTGTTTTTT CASTLDINTGELFF
- TRBJ1-1 TRBV5-1 - TGCGCCAGCAGCCTCCGCGGGAGCGCTAACACTGAAGCTTTCTTT CASSLRGSANTEAFF
- TRBJ1-2 TRBV19 - TGTGCCAGTAGTATTAACGGAGCCGCGGGGCGCTATGGCTACACCTTC CASSINGAAGRYGYTF
TRBD1 TRBJ2-7 TRBV9 many TGTGCCAGCAGCGTAGGGGGCAGGGGGTACGAGCAGTACTTC CASSVGGRGYEQYF
- TRBJ2-7 TRBV10-3 few TGTGCCATCAGTGAGTCGCGAGGGCCCCCCCTTGCCGAGCAGTACTTC CAISESRGPPLAEQYF
TRBD2 TRBJ2-7 TRBV9 few TGTGCCAGCAGCGTAGATGGGTCTAGCGGGTACAATGAGCAGTACTTC CASSVDGSSGYNEQYF
TRBD2 TRBJ2-5 TRBV24-1 - TGTGCCACCAGTGACCGAGGGAGTGGGGGGGAAGAGACCCAGTACTTC CATSDRGSGGEETQYF
- TRBJ2-7 TRBV11-1 - TGTGCCAGCAGCTTATCAGAAAAAGGCGGATACGAGCAGTACTTC CASSLSEKGGYEQYF
TRBD1 TRBJ1-2 TRBV28 - TGTGCCAGCAGTGGACAGGGGACTAACTATGGCTACACCTTC CASSGQGTNYGYTF
- TRBJ2-2 TRBV5-1 once TGCGCCAGCAGCTTAACGGTTTCCACCGGCGGGGAGCTGTTTTTT CASSLTVSTGGELFF
- TRBJ2-3 TRBV11-2 - TGTGCCAGCAGCCCAGCATTCGGGGCAGATACGCAGTATTTT CASSPAFGADTQYF
TRBD1 TRBJ1-5 TRBV27 - TGTGCCAGCAGACAGGGGGCGGGTAGTAATCAGCCCCAGCATTTT CASRQGAGSNQPQHF
- TRBJ2-1 TRBV5-6 once TGTGCCAGCAGCTTGTTGGACAGCTACAATGAGCAGTTCTTC CASSLLDSYNEQFF
TRBD1 TRBJ1-2 TRBV28 - TGTGCCAGCAGTGGGACAGTCCCCCATGGCTACACCTTC CASSGTVPHGYTF
- TRBJ2-3 TRBV7-2 - TGTGCCAGCAGGCCCCCAGCAGATACGCAGTATTTT CASRPPADTQYF
- TRBJ1-1 TRBV30 - TGTGCCCGGGACACCCGGGGCACTGAAGCTTTCTTT CARDTRGTEAFF
- TRBJ1-1 TRBV5-3 - TGTGCCAGAAGCTTGACAGGACAGAACACTGAAGCTTTCTTT CARSLTGQNTEAFF
- TRBJ1-2 TRBV7-8 - TGTGCCAGCAGCTTAAGGGCCAACACAGGGTTAGTCTATGGCTACACCTTC CASSLRANTGLVYGYTF
TRBD1 TRBJ1-4 TRBV19 - TGTGCCAGTAGACTACAGGGGAACAATGAAAAACTGTTTTTT CASRLQGNNEKLFF
- TRBJ1-3 TRBV5-4 few TGTGCCAGCAGCTTGGCGGGCTCTGGAAACACCATATATTTT CASSLAGSGNTIYF
- TRBJ1-2 TRBV7-2 - TGTGCCAGCAGTCGATGGGGGGAATCGGGCTACACCTTC CASSRWGESGYTF
TRBD1 TRBJ1-1 TRBV6-2/TRBV6-3 - TGTGCCAGCAGACCTACAGGGGCTACTGAAGCTTTCTTT CASRPTGATEAFF
TRBD1 TRBJ1-6 TRBV28 - TGTGCCAGCAGCAGGGACAGGGTGGGAAATTCACCCCTCCACTTT CASSRDRVGNSPLHF
- TRBJ1-2 TRBV30 many TGTGCCTGGAGCGCGGATGGCACTAACTATGGCTACACCTTC CAWSADGTNYGYTF
TRBD1 TRBJ2-1 TRBV30 - TGTGCCTGGAGTGTTAGGGGGCACTTCGACTACAATGAGCAGTTCTTC CAWSVRGHFDYNEQFF
- TRBJ2-2 TRBV19 - TGTGCCACCACCCGGGACAAGAACACCGGGGAGCTGTTTTTT CATTRDKNTGELFF
TRBD2 TRBJ2-5 TRBV7-2 - TGTGCCACGTCTATGGGACTAGCGGGCGGAGAGACCCAGTACTTC CATSMGLAGGETQYF
- TRBJ2-3 TRBV19 - TGTGCCAGTAGTATCCAAGCGAGTAGCACAGATACGCAGTATTTT CASSIQASSTDTQYF
TRBD2 TRBJ2-5 TRBV4-3 - TGCGCCAGCAGCCAGGCGGGGGGGAGGGCAGAGACCCAGTACTTC CASSQAGGRAETQYF
- TRBJ1-5 TRBV19 - TGTGCCAGTAGGGGACGACAGGCGATTAATCAGCCCCAGCATTTT CASRGRQAINQPQHF
TRBD1 TRBJ1-2 TRBV19 few TGTGCCAGCACGCCCCGGGACAGAGAAGGCTACACCTTC CASTPRDREGYTF
- TRBJ2-1 TRBV28 - TGTGCCAGCAGTTCCTCTCCCGGCTCCTACAATGAGCAGTTCTTC CASSSSPGSYNEQFF
- TRBJ2-2 TRBV29-1 - TGCAGCGACAGGAGGAGGGAGGAATGCACCGGGGAGCTGTTTTTT CSDRRREECTGELFF
TRBD1 TRBJ2-2 TRBV19 - TGTGCCAGTAGTCAATCCGGGACAGGCTGGAACACCGGGGAGCTGTTTTTT CASSQSGTGWNTGELFF
TRBD1 TRBJ2-3 TRBV7-3 few TGTGCCAGCAGCATCGGGGGACAGGCGGCGGATACGCAGTATTTT CASSIGGQAADTQYF
TRBD1 TRBJ1-2 TRBV6-6 - TGTGCCAGCAACCGACAGGGGTCGAGCTACACCTTC CASNRQGSSYTF
- TRBJ1-6 TRBV6-5 - TGTGCCAGCAGTTGGGAGGGGTCCTATAATTCACCCCTCCACTTT CASSWEGSYNSPLHF
- TRBJ1-1 TRBV2 - TGTGCCAGCAGTGAGATGAGGAACACTGAAGCTTTCTTT CASSEMRNTEAFF
- TRBJ1-1 TRBV27 - TGTGCCAGCAGTTTATCCCCCCCGGGGAACACTGAAGCTTTCTTT CASSLSPPGNTEAFF
- TRBJ1-5 TRBV4-1 - TGCGCCAGCAGCCAAGAGACCCCCCTTGGGAGAGGGTATCAGCCCCAGCATTTT CASSQETPLGRGYQPQHF
TRBD2 TRBJ2-5 TRBV7-2 - TGTGCCAGCAGCCCGGGACTAAGCGAGACCCAGTACTTC CASSPGLSETQYF
TRBD1 TRBJ2-7 TRBV18 - TGTGCCAGCTCACCCCGGGACAGGGGCAACGAGCAGTACTTC CASSPRDRGNEQYF
- TRBJ2-2 TRBV4-1 - TGCGCCAGCAGCCAAGCGGGAGTGGGCACCGGGGAGCTGTTTTTT CASSQAGVGTGELFF
TRBD1 TRBJ2-7 TRBV6-2/TRBV6-3 many TGTGCCAGCAGTTACGAGGTCAGGGGGCACGAGCAGTACTTC CASSYEVRGHEQYF
TRBD1 TRBJ2-1 TRBV5-4 - TGTGCCAGCAGCTTATCGACAGGGCTCTCGGATGAGCAGTTCTTC CASSLSTGLSDEQFF